This T cell receptor (beta chain) is drawn from a study of beta chain features in type 1 diabetes. Whole-study results and caveats: Insertion counts at VDJ junctions were lower in type 1 diabetes patients, who also showed more deletions there. cDNA-based reads could over-represent cells with high TCR expression. Among patients with Type 1 diabetes, TCRB CDR3s were moderately but significantly shorter in every one of the four CD4+ subsets. Researchers could not determine here whether HLA type influences TCRB rearrangement.

The whole isolated RNA underwent reverse transcription, so sequencing captured expressed TCRB transcripts. Around 3.7 million reads was the average for naive, central memory and regulatory T cell samples. Method: immunoSEQ multiplex PCR; TCRdb's copy keeps in-frame clones and lacks some. Counted here are around 310,000 clones, about 13% occurring once; the ten biggest clones make up around 0.016%. The CDR3 loop spans 15 amino acids. Germline assignment: CDR1 SGHNT and CDR2 YYREEE (reference sequence). Germline trimming cut 4 bases from V and 2 bases from J; bases unmatched to any gene: 4. A note on this clone: Its antigen is not identified.

What was sequenced was naive CD4+ T cells from blood. The origin of this receptor is a woman under 30 with type 1 diabetes. The genes are TRBV5-4 and TRBJ2-1, with 9 positions matching TRBD1. CDR3 coding DNA: TGTGCCAGCAGCCTAAGGACAGGGGCCTACAATGAGCAGTTCTTC. Translated, it gives CASSLRTGAYNEQFF.